This passage covers 3 T cell receptor beta chains from one sample sequenced in a study of CD8+CD57+ T cells in acquired aplastic anemia. All patients picked for sequencing had shown, by flow cytometry, an expansion of CD8+CD57+ cells. Genomic DNA templated the TCR beta VDJ and CDR3 profiling. MiXCR was run by TCRdb on the reads, yielding one entry per CDR3 protein. The table has under 200,000 distinct CDR3 sequences, around 48% seen once. What was sequenced was sorted CD4+, CD8+, or CD8+CD57+ T cells (not recorded which) from PBMCs. The origin of the receptors is a human donor with aplastic anemia.

The genes are TRBV24-1 and TRBJ2-7; no clear D gene. Germline V gene lookup returns CDR1 KGHDR and CDR2 SFDVKD. Trimming removed 12 bases at V and 5 bases at J, with 10 bases between. This CDR3 is 10 amino acids long. The CDR3 DNA reads as TGTGCCTCGACAATCCACGAGCAGTACTTC. Encoded protein: CASTIHEQYF.

The chain employs TRBV19 and TRBJ1-1, with D tentatively TRBD1 (5 bases). The V end was cut by 1 base, the J end by 4 bases, with 7 bases between. There are 13 residues in the CDR3. Germline values: CDR1 LNHDA, CDR2 SQIVND (reference sequence). The CDR3 is CASSIGGGTEAFF. The CDR3 DNA follows: TGTGCCAGTAGTATAGGGGGGGGCACTGAAGCTTTCTTT.

CDR3 amino acids: CASSLIGGGSYNEQFF. The CDR3, as DNA: TGTGCCAGCAGCTTAATCGGGGGAGGCTCCTACAATGAGCAGTTCTTC. The chain couples TRBV9 to TRBJ2-1, with D perhaps matching TRBD2 (6 bases). Germline V CDR1 and CDR2: SGDLS, YYNGEE. V dropped 4 bases and J dropped 0 bases, with 14 bases sitting between them. This CDR3 is built from 16 residues.